This is a list of T cell receptor beta chains from one sample in a study of T cell responses to AZD1222 COVID-19 vaccine. The assay was immunoSEQ multiplex PCR, and TCRdb's table has in-frame clones only and misses some. The data show roughly 92,000 clones, around 90% seen once. The sample here was peripheral blood, taken 28 days after the second AZD1222 dose. These TCRs come from an adult who received the AZD1222 COVID-19 vaccine. CDR3s include the opening cysteine and the closing phenylalanine or tryptophan. D genes are given only for firm matches. Where a row states a size, it is once, few, many or the class of an expanded clone; other rows omit it.

-,TRBV6-5,-,TRBJ1-3,CASSWVATSGNTIYF,TGTGCCAGCAGTTGGGTCGCCACCTCTGGAAACACCATATATTTT
TRBD1,TRBV7-9,-,TRBJ1-6,CASRPTGGGGSPLHF,TGTGCCAGCAGACCAACAGGGGGCGGTGGTTCACCCCTCCACTTT
-,TRBV10-3,-,TRBJ2-1,CAISNPGGGVNSYNEQFF,TGTGCCATCAGCAACCCTGGGGGTGGAGTAAACTCCTACAATGAGCAGTTCTTC
-,TRBV27,-,TRBJ1-5,CASSPAFGMGNQPQHF,TGTGCCAGCAGTCCGGCCTTCGGTATGGGCAATCAGCCCCAGCATTTT
-,TRBV6-5,-,TRBJ2-6,CASSYSRSSGANVLTF,TGTGCCAGCAGTTACTCGAGGAGCTCTGGGGCCAACGTCCTGACTTTC
-,TRBV19,-,TRBJ1-2,CASSIGGMGNYGYTF,TGTGCCAGTAGTATAGGTGGGATGGGGAACTATGGCTACACCTTC
-,TRBV2,-,TRBJ1-1,CASVTEGARTEAFF,TGTGCCAGCGTTACTGAAGGGGCGAGAACTGAAGCTTTCTTT
-,TRBV19,-,TRBJ1-5,CASRPREPNQPQHF,TGTGCCAGTAGACCCCGGGAACCTAATCAGCCCCAGCATTTT
-,TRBV6-5,few,TRBJ1-5,CASTYAGGNQPQHF,TGTGCCAGCACCTACGCAGGGGGCAATCAGCCCCAGCATTTT
-,TRBV5-6,-,TRBJ2-7,CASSRTASYEQYF,TGTGCCAGCAGCCGGACAGCTTCCTACGAGCAGTACTTC
TRBD1,TRBV19,-,TRBJ1-5,CASSIGGDRNSNQPQHF,TGTGCCAGTAGTATAGGGGGGGACAGGAATAGCAATCAGCCCCAGCATTTT
-,TRBV15,-,TRBJ2-5,CATSRDRETQYF,TGTGCCACCAGCAGAGATAGAGAGACCCAGTACTTC
-,TRBV30,-,TRBJ2-7,CAWTGGVSYEQYF,TGTGCCTGGACCGGCGGGGTCTCCTACGAGCAGTACTTC
-,TRBV18,-,TRBJ2-4,CASSPNDKNIQYF,TGTGCCAGCTCCCCCAATGACAAAAACATTCAGTACTTC
-,TRBV14,-,TRBJ1-1,CASSRGSGTEAFF,TGTGCCAGCAGCCGAGGAAGTGGGACTGAAGCTTTCTTT
-,TRBV30,-,TRBJ1-5,CAWSVFSNQPQHF,TGTGCCTGGAGTGTCTTTAGCAATCAGCCCCAGCATTTT
TRBD1,TRBV19,-,TRBJ1-2,CASTRTGTGEYGYTF,TGTGCCAGTACCAGAACCGGGACAGGGGAGTATGGCTACACCTTC
-,TRBV5-6,once,TRBJ2-1,CASSRTRNEQFF,TGTGCCAGCAGCAGAACACGCAATGAGCAGTTCTTC
TRBD1,TRBV12-5,-,TRBJ2-7,CASGLGTGAYEQYF,TGTGCTAGTGGTTTGGGTACAGGGGCCTACGAGCAGTACTTC
-,TRBV19,-,TRBJ1-5,CASSEKRGGNQPQHF,TGTGCCAGTAGTGAGAAAAGGGGCGGCAATCAGCCCCAGCATTTT
TRBD2,TRBV7-9,few,TRBJ2-5,CASSLPSGGAVTQYF,TGTGCCAGCAGCCTCCCTAGCGGGGGGGCCGTGACCCAGTACTTC
TRBD2,TRBV15,-,TRBJ2-5,CATSRRLAEYQETQYF,TGTGCCACCAGCCGCCGACTAGCGGAGTACCAAGAGACCCAGTACTTC
TRBD2,TRBV2,-,TRBJ2-5,CARRGLAKETQYF,TGTGCCAGGAGGGGACTAGCCAAAGAGACCCAGTACTTC
TRBD1,TRBV9,-,TRBJ2-5,CASSAVPGGASTVTQYF,TGTGCCAGCAGCGCTGTTCCAGGGGGCGCATCAACGGTGACCCAGTACTTC
-,TRBV19,-,TRBJ1-1,CASTFDTPNTEAFF,TGTGCCAGTACCTTTGACACCCCGAACACTGAAGCTTTCTTT
-,TRBV12-3/TRBV12-4,-,TRBJ1-4,CASSFGRGQKLFF,TGTGCCAGCAGTTTTGGCCGGGGACAAAAACTGTTTTTT
-,TRBV5-1,-,TRBJ2-7,CASSLDVYEQYF,TGCGCCAGCAGCTTGGACGTCTACGAGCAGTACTTC
-,TRBV18,-,TRBJ2-3,CASSPSEGPGDTQYF,TGTGCCAGCTCACCGTCGGAAGGACCAGGGGATACGCAGTATTTT
-,TRBV3-1/TRBV3-2,once,TRBJ1-3,CASSSRGAGNTIYF,TGTGCCAGCAGCTCCCGGGGTGCTGGAAACACCATATATTTT
TRBD2,TRBV2,once,TRBJ2-5,CASSLSSGTETQYF,TGTGCCAGCAGTTTGTCTAGCGGGACGGAGACCCAGTACTTC
-,TRBV6-1,-,TRBJ1-6,CASSETPGRGNSPLHF,TGTGCCAGCAGTGAAACGCCGGGACGGGGAAATTCACCCCTCCACTTT
TRBD2,TRBV19,-,TRBJ2-3,CASSMVMGAGNTDTQYF,TGTGCCAGTAGTATGGTAATGGGAGCGGGAAACACAGATACGCAGTATTTT
-,TRBV25-1,-,TRBJ2-2,CASSEYNAGELFF,TGTGCCAGCAGTGAATATAACGCCGGGGAGCTGTTTTTT
-,TRBV7-2,-,TRBJ2-1,CASSGQHGGEQFF,TGTGCCAGCAGCGGCCAACATGGAGGTGAGCAGTTCTTC
-,TRBV5-1,-,TRBJ1-1,CASSLEGPPTEAFF,TGCGCCAGCAGCTTGGAGGGGCCGCCCACTGAAGCTTTCTTT
-,TRBV10-3,-,TRBJ2-5,CAISDPRQGFDETQYF,TGTGCCATCAGTGATCCGAGGCAGGGATTTGATGAGACCCAGTACTTC
-,TRBV6-4,few,TRBJ1-6,CASSDNPGLGSPLHF,TGTGCCAGCAGTGACAATCCAGGATTGGGATCACCCCTCCACTTT
-,TRBV6-5,-,TRBJ1-2,CASSAGHLYGYTF,TGTGCCAGCAGCGCGGGACACCTCTATGGCTACACCTTC
TRBD1,TRBV6-5,-,TRBJ2-2,CASTKDRGQTGELFF,TGTGCCAGCACAAAAGACAGGGGGCAGACCGGGGAGCTGTTTTTT
TRBD1,TRBV6-5,-,TRBJ1-1,CASRLTGGTEAFF,TGTGCCAGCAGGCTTACAGGGGGCACTGAAGCTTTCTTT